A single T cell receptor (beta chain) is shown here with its context. As handled by the study authors: The assay estimated nucleated cells by amplifying reference gene primers. Profiled with immunoSEQ multiplex PCR; TCRdb holds only in-frame clones, not every one. V, J and clone size are those of that table, while D and trimming were read from the DNA. The sample records 300,000 to 500,000 clones, nearly 90% being singletons. CDR1 LNHDA and CDR2 SQIVND come from the germline V gene (reference sequence). There are 12 residues in the CDR3. V was pared by 6 bases and J by 11 bases, with 6 bases of the junction left unmatched. Self-reported history from a screening survey and questionnaire set each donor's cohort. The data are from a study of blood T cell repertoires in COVID-19. About the research overall: Acute and convalescent COVID-19 specimens originated in the United States, Italy and Spain. PBMCs, B-cell-depleted T cells, or T cells provided the cDNA or gDNA that made up the material.

The receptor comes from a woman in her 40s with acute COVID-19. Sequencing was done on a sample of PBMCs or T cells enriched from blood (not recorded which). The chain has TRBV19 and TRBJ1-1; 10 nucleotides match TRBD1. CDR3 residues: CASSPDRGDAFF. CDR3 coding DNA: TGTGCCAGTAGCCCGGACAGGGGGGACGCTTTCTTT.